A selection of T cell receptor beta chains follows, all from one sample in a study of spatial heterogeneity in lung cancer. MiXCR, applied by TCRdb to the 5' RACE reads, yields one record per CDR3 protein. The sample consists of some 4,000 distinct CDR3 sequences, over 7% of them appearing once. The specimen comprised lung tumor tissue, sampled at surgery. The receptors stem from a male donor with early-stage non-small cell lung cancer. CDR3s include the opening cysteine and the closing phenylalanine or tryptophan. Each record gives: V gene, J gene, clone size, D gene, CDR3 DNA, CDR3 protein. The D gene is left open where the match is weak. Clone size appears in some rows only: once, few, many, or a class for an expanded clone.

v_call: TRBV30; j_call: TRBJ2-5; clone_size: medium-sized; d_call: NA; cdr3_nt: TGTGCCTGGAGTGTATGGGGGCCGGAGACCCAGTACTTC; cdr3_aa: CAWSVWGPETQYF
v_call: TRBV7-2; j_call: TRBJ2-3; clone_size: few; d_call: NA; cdr3_nt: TGTGCCAGCAGCTTACTCGACACCCTCCCGGGCACAGATACGCAGTATTTT; cdr3_aa: CASSLLDTLPGTDTQYF
v_call: TRBV5-1; j_call: TRBJ2-2; clone_size: medium-sized; d_call: NA; cdr3_nt: TGCGCCAGCAGCCAACCCCGGGACGGAAGGACCGGGGAGCTGTTTTTT; cdr3_aa: CASSQPRDGRTGELFF
v_call: TRBV3-1; j_call: TRBJ2-1; clone_size: medium-sized; d_call: NA; cdr3_nt: TGTGCCAGCAGCCCCACTTTAACCTACAATGAGCAGTTCTTC; cdr3_aa: CASSPTLTYNEQFF
v_call: TRBV11-2; j_call: TRBJ2-2; clone_size: medium-sized; d_call: NA; cdr3_nt: TGTGCCAGCAGCTTAGATGGTCCCGGGGAGCTGTTTTTT; cdr3_aa: CASSLDGPGELFF
v_call: TRBV6-2/TRBV6-3; j_call: TRBJ2-3; clone_size: medium-sized; d_call: TRBD2; cdr3_nt: TGTGCCAGCAGGGTGGACTTAGCGGGAGCATCGGATACGCAGTATTTT; cdr3_aa: CASRVDLAGASDTQYF
v_call: TRBV7-9; j_call: TRBJ2-7; clone_size: medium-sized; d_call: NA; cdr3_nt: TGTGCCAGCAGCTTCACTGCCTACGAGCAGTACTTC; cdr3_aa: CASSFTAYEQYF
v_call: TRBV10-3; j_call: TRBJ2-1; clone_size: medium-sized; d_call: NA; cdr3_nt: TGTGCCATCAGTGCTCGACTAGATGCCAGTTCCAATGAGCAGTTCTTC; cdr3_aa: CAISARLDASSNEQFF
v_call: TRBV27; j_call: TRBJ1-1; clone_size: few; d_call: NA; cdr3_nt: TGTGCCAGCAGTTTATCGGGTGCTGGGAGGACTGAAGCTTTCTTT; cdr3_aa: CASSLSGAGRTEAFF
v_call: TRBV10-2; j_call: TRBJ2-7; clone_size: few; d_call: TRBD2; cdr3_nt: TGCGCCAGCAACCCTCGGACTAGCCGCGAGCAGTACTTC; cdr3_aa: CASNPRTSREQYF
v_call: TRBV6-2/TRBV6-3; j_call: TRBJ2-1; clone_size: medium-sized; d_call: NA; cdr3_nt: TGTGCCAGCACCATAGGGACTTGGGGGTTGCAGTTCTTC; cdr3_aa: CASTIGTWGLQFF
v_call: TRBV29-1; j_call: TRBJ1-3; clone_size: NA; d_call: NA; cdr3_nt: TGCAGCGTATCTGACGGGGGCGCGAGAAACACCATATATTTT; cdr3_aa: CSVSDGGARNTIYF
v_call: TRBV5-1; j_call: TRBJ1-1; clone_size: medium-sized; d_call: NA; cdr3_nt: TGCGCCAGCAGCTTAAGGGGGGCTGAGGACACTGAAGCTTTCTTT; cdr3_aa: CASSLRGAEDTEAFF
v_call: TRBV29-1; j_call: TRBJ2-3; clone_size: many; d_call: NA; cdr3_nt: TGCAGCGTTGAGTCTGGGGGAAATACGCAGTATTTT; cdr3_aa: CSVESGGNTQYF
v_call: TRBV7-6; j_call: TRBJ2-7; clone_size: medium-sized; d_call: TRBD1; cdr3_nt: TGTGCCAGCAGCCCCCACCCGGGACAGGGGGAAAACGAGCAGTACTTC; cdr3_aa: CASSPHPGQGENEQYF
v_call: TRBV7-2; j_call: TRBJ2-2; clone_size: many; d_call: NA; cdr3_nt: TGTGCCAGCAGCCCCGCCGGCGGGTTCGGGGAGCTGTTTTTT; cdr3_aa: CASSPAGGFGELFF
v_call: TRBV6-2/TRBV6-3; j_call: TRBJ2-1; clone_size: medium-sized; d_call: NA; cdr3_nt: TGTGCCAGCAGTGGCACCGGGACCTACAATGAGCAGTTCTTC; cdr3_aa: CASSGTGTYNEQFF
v_call: TRBV2; j_call: TRBJ1-5; clone_size: medium-sized; d_call: NA; cdr3_nt: TGTGCCAGCAGTGAAGGTCCGCCGGGTGGACAGCCCCAGCATTTT; cdr3_aa: CASSEGPPGGQPQHF
v_call: TRBV7-9; j_call: TRBJ1-5; clone_size: many; d_call: NA; cdr3_nt: TGTGCCAGCAGCCCAGGCGGGACAAGACGGATCCAGCCCCAGCATTTT; cdr3_aa: CASSPGGTRRIQPQHF
v_call: TRBV19; j_call: TRBJ2-3; clone_size: NA; d_call: TRBD1; cdr3_nt: TGTGCCAGTAGCAGGACAGGCCCGATTGATAGCACAGATACGCAGTATTTT; cdr3_aa: CASSRTGPIDSTDTQYF
v_call: TRBV4-2; j_call: TRBJ2-2; clone_size: medium-sized; d_call: TRBD1; cdr3_nt: TGTGCCAGCAGCCAAGGCGGGACAGGGGAGAACACCGGGGAGCTGTTTTTT; cdr3_aa: CASSQGGTGENTGELFF
v_call: TRBV29-1; j_call: TRBJ2-3; clone_size: many; d_call: NA; cdr3_nt: TGCAGCGCCGGAGGGGGCGCAAGCACAGATACGCAGTATTTT; cdr3_aa: CSAGGGASTDTQYF
v_call: TRBV18; j_call: TRBJ2-5; clone_size: once; d_call: NA; cdr3_nt: TGTGCCAGCTCACCACCCGGAGGGGGAGACGGTTACGGGTACTTC; cdr3_aa: CASSPPGGGDGYGYF